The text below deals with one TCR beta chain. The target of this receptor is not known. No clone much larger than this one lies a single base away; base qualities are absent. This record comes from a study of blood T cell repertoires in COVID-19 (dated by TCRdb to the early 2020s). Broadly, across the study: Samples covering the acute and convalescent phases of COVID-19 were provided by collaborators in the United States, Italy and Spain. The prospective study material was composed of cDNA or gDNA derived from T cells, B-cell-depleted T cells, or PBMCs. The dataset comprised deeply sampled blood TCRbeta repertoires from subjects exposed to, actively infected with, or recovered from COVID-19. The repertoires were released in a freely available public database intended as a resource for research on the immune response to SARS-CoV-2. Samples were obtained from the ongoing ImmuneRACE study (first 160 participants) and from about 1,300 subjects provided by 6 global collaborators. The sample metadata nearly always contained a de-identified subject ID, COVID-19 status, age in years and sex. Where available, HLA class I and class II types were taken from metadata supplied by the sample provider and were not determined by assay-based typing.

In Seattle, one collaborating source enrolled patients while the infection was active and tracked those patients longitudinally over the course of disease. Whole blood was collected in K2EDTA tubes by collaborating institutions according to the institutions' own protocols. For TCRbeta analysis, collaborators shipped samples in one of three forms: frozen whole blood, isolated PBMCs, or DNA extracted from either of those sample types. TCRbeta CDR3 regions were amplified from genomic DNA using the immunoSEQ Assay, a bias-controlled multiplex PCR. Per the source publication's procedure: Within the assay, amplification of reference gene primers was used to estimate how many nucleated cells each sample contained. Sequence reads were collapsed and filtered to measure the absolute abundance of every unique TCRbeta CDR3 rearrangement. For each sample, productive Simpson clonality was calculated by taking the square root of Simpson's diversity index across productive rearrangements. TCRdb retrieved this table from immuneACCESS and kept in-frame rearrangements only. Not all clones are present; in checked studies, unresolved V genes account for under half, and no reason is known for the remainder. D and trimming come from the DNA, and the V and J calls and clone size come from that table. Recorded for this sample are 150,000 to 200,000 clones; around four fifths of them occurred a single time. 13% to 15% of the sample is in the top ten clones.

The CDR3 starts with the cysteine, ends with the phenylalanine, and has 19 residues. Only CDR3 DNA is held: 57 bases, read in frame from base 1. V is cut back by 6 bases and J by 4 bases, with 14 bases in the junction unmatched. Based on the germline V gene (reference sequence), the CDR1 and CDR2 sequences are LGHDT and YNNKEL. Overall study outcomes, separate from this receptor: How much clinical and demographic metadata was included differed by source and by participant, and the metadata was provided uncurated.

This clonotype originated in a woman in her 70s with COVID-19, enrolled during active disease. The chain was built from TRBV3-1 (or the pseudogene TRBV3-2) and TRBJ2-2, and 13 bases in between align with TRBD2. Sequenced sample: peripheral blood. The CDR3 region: CASSPRRLAGGDGTGELFF. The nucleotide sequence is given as TGTGCCAGCAGTCCAAGGAGACTAGCGGGAGGAGATGGCACCGGGGAGCTGTTTTTT.